This TCR beta chain derives from a study of blood T cell repertoires in COVID-19. Turning to the study itself: Italy, Spain and the United States were the sources of the convalescent and acute COVID-19 samples.

The CDR3 contains 11 residues. V was clipped by 5 bases and J by 14 bases, with 10 bases between them. Germline CDR1 reads SGHTA; CDR2 reads FQGNSA. Only in-frame clones appear in the TCRdb table, and some are missing; sequencing was by immunoSEQ multiplex PCR. Among 250,000 to 300,000 clones, just over 90% were seen once, and the ten largest hold about 2%. Input material: PBMCs or T cells enriched from blood (not recorded which). The rearrangement uses TRBV7-2 and TRBJ1-6; D gene unclear. The source is a woman in her thirties or forties with acute COVID-19. The CDR3 here is CASSPAGTLHF. The CDR3 DNA is TGTGCCAGCAGCCCGGCGGGCACCCTCCACTTT.